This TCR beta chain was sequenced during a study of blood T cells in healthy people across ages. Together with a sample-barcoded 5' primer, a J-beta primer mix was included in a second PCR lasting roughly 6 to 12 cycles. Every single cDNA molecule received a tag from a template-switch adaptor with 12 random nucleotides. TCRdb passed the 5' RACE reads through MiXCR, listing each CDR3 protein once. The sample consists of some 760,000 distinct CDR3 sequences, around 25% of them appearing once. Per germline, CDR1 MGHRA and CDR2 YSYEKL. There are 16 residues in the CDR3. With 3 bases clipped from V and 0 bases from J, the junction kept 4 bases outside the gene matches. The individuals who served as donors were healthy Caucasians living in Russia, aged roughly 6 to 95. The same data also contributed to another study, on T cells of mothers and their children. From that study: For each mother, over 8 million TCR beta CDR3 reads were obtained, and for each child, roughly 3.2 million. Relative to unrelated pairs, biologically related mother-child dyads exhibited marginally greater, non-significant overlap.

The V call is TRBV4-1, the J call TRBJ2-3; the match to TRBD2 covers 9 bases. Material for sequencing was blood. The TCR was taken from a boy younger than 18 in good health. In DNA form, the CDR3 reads TGCGCCAGCAGCCATGGTAGCGGGAGTAGCACAGATACGCAGTATTTT. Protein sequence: CASSHGSGSSTDTQYF.